The clone carrying this T cell receptor (beta chain) has ten or more counts. Looked up from germline, CDR1 is KGHSH and CDR2 is LQKENI. CDR3 length equals 14 residues. Trimming removed 3 bases at V and 0 bases at J, with 8 bases between. Sample treatment: oral pan-JAK inhibitor, 5-10 mg twice daily. The data belong to a study of CD8+ T cells in alopecia areata. Study-wide context: Twice a day, 5 to 10 mg of oral tofacitinib was administered to treated patients.

Sequencing templates came from extracted RNA that was reverse transcribed into cDNA. The repertoire was sequenced with immunoSEQ multiplex PCR; TCRdb's copy has only in-frame clones and lacks some. The data show about 200,000 clones, with 64% seen just once and more than 3.5% held by the top ten. The TCR sequence derives from a human donor with alopecia areata. The chain employs TRBV18 and TRBJ1-1; D is unresolved. Sample: CD4+ T cells sorted from blood, taken at week 4, from a patient treated with tofacitinib. The chain's CDR3 is CASSPGRMNTEAFF. DNA for the CDR3: TGTGCCAGCTCACCCGGACGGATGAACACTGAAGCTTTCTTT.